The clone carrying this T cell receptor beta chain was detected only once. The antigen remains undetermined. Profiling relied on immunoSEQ multiplex PCR, and the TCRdb table lists in-frame clones only, not all of them. The data contain over 75,000 clones, around 87% of them singletons. The data originate from a study of graft-versus-host responses after intestinal transplantation. Study details: Each of the recipients got a multivisceral, liver-intestinal, or isolated intestinal transplant. Tacrolimus plus steroids were given to all recipients for about 3 years, preceded by anti-thymocyte globulin induction. Whole-study results and caveats: Graft-donor T cell macrochimerism coincided with high graft-versus-host to host-versus-graft clonal ratios in allografts.

The CDR3 is 16 amino acids. Germline V gives CDR1 SGHVS, CDR2 FNYEAQ. Germline trimming cut 2 bases from V and 5 bases from J; bases unmatched to any gene: 10. The chain carries TRBV7-6 and TRBJ2-7, with TRBD2 identical over 9 bases. The receptor comes from a human donor who was the organ donor for an intestinal transplant. The material sequenced was unstimulated CD8+ T cells sorted from spleen or lymph node cells, taken before transplant. The CDR3 sequence is CASSLLLAGPPHEQYF. The DNA for the CDR3 is TGTGCCAGCAGCTTATTGCTAGCGGGGCCCCCCCACGAGCAGTACTTC.